The 3 T cell receptor beta chains reported below all come from one sample, sequenced in a study of blood T cells in healthy people across ages. Primed by a sample-barcoded 5' primer and a J-beta primer mix, a second PCR proceeded for about 7 to 11 cycles. TCRdb re-analysed the 5' RACE reads in MiXCR, keeping a single row per CDR3 protein. Among roughly 1,700,000 distinct CDR3 sequences listed, approximately 28% were seen once. What was sequenced was blood. Receptors were obtained from a woman in her twenties or thirties in good health.

The rearrangement links TRBV5-1 to TRBJ1-2, with a tentative D call TRBD1 (6 bases). The germline V and J ends were trimmed by 5 bases and 2 bases, with 16 bases remaining between them. CDR1 and CDR2 (germline): SGHRS, YFSETQ. The CDR3 totals 15 residues. The DNA for the CDR3 is TGCGCCAGCAGATACACCCCAACAGGGAACTATGGCTACACCTTC. Encoded protein: CASRYTPTGNYGYTF. Supplemented by reference TRBV5-1 and TRBJ1-2, the full variable domain reads KAGVTQTPRYLIKTRGQQVTLSCSPISGHRSVSWYQQTPGQGLQFLFEYFSETQRNKGNFPGRFSGRQFSNSRSEMNVSTLELGDSALYLCASRYTPTGNYGYTFGSGTRLTVV.

Turning to this clonotype: It may be a read error: a sequence one base away is much more abundant. V is TRBV6-2 or TRBV6-3 and J is TRBJ2-1; the D is unclear. Trimming stripped 4 bases from V and 8 bases from J, with 6 bases between. CDR1 and CDR2 (germline): MNHEY, SVGEGT. This CDR3 is 11 amino acids long. The CDR3 DNA follows: TGTGCCAGCAGTTTCCCTGATGAGCAGTTCTTC. This sequence encodes CASSFPDEQFF.

This chain connects TRBV7-2 to TRBJ2-3; TRBD2 matches at 7 bases. V dropped 1 base and J dropped 6; count of bases not matched to a gene: 13. CDR1 and CDR2 (germline): SGHTA, FQGNSA. This CDR3 region has 17 residues. The CDR3 region has the DNA TGTGCCAGCAGCTTAGTAGGGGCTAGCGGAACGAGGGATACGCAGTATTTT. Translating it yields CASSLVGASGTRDTQYF.